This TCR beta chain was found in a study of shared clonotypes between healthy human individuals. Study-wide background: Donor composition was two women and a few men, aged 18 to 49.

Naive CD8 cells, CD45RO-negative and positively selected for CCR7, excluded terminally differentiated effector memory CD45RA+ cells. Germline values: CDR1 MNHNS, CDR2 SASEGT. V dropped 2 bases and J dropped 3 bases, with 8 bases sitting between them. This CDR3 is 14 amino acids long. The authors distributed each subset's genomic DNA evenly over several immunoSEQ plates. Generated by immunoSEQ multiplex PCR, the TCRdb table keeps only in-frame clones and is missing some. Of about 1.9 million clones in the sample, roughly 93% were seen once. The source of this sequence is a young man in good health. Some clones in this sample may be carry-over from other donors' samples. The chain recombines TRBV6-1 with TRBJ1-5; D is uncertain. What was sequenced was naive CD8+ T cells from PBMCs. The CDR3: CASSELGFNQPQHF. In DNA, the CDR3 is TGTGCCAGCAGTGAATTGGGGTTCAATCAGCCCCAGCATTTT.